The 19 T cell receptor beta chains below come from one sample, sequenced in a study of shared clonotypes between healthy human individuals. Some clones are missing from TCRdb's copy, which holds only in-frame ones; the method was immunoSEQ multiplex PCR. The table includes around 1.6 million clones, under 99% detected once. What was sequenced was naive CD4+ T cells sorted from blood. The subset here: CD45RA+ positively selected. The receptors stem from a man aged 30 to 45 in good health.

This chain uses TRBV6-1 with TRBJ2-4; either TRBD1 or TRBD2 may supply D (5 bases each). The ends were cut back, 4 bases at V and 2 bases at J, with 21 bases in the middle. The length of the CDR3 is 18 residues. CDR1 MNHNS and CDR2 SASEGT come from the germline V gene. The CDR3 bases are TGTGCCAGCAGTGGAGCACGTCCGAGGGGCTTATCCAAAAACATTCAGTACTTC. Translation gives CASSGARPRGLSKNIQYF.

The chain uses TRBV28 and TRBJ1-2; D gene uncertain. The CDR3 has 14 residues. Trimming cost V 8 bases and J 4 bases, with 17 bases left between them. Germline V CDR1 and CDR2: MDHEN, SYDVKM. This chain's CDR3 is CASRAPPPSYGYTF. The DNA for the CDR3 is TGTGCCAGCCGAGCACCACCACCTAGCTATGGCTACACCTTC.

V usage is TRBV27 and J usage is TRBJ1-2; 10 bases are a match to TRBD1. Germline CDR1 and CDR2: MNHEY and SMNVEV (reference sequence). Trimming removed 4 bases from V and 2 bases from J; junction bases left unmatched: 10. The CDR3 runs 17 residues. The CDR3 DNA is TGTGCCAGCAGTTCAAGGACAGGGGGTATAGGAAACTATGGCTACACCTTC. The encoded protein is CASSSRTGGIGNYGYTF.

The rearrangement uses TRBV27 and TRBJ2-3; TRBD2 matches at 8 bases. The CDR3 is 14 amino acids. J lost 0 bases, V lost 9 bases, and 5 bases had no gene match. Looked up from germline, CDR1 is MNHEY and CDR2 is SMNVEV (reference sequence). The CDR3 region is CASKREFSTDTQYF. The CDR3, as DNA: TGTGCCAGTAAGCGGGAGTTTAGCACAGATACGCAGTATTTT.

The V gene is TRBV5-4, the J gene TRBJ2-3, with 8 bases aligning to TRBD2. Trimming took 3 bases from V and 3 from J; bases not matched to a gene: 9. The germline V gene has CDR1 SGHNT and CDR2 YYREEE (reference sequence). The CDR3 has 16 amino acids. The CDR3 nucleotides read TGTGCCAGCAGCTACAAGCGGGAGACAAGGACAGATACGCAGTATTTT. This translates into CASSYKRETRTDTQYF.

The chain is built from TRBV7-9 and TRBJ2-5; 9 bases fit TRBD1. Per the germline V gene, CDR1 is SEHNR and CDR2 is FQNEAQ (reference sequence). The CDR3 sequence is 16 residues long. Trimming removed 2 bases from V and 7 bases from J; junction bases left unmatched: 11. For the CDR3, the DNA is TGTGCCAGCAGCTTATCAGCCGGGACAGGGACCGGGACCCAGTACTTC. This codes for CASSLSAGTGTGTQYF.

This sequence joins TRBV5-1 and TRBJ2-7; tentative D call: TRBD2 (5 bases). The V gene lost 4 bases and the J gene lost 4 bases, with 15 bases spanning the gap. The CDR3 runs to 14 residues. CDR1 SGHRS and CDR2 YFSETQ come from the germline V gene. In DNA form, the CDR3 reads TGCGCCAGCAGCCCGACCTCCGGGGAATACGAGCAGTACTTC. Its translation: CASSPTSGEYEQYF. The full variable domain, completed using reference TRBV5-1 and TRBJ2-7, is KAGVTQTPRYLIKTRGQQVTLSCSPISGHRSVSWYQQTPGQGLQFLFEYFSETQRNKGNFPGRFSGRQFSNSRSEMNVSTLELGDSALYLCASSPTSGEYEQYFGPGTRLTVT.

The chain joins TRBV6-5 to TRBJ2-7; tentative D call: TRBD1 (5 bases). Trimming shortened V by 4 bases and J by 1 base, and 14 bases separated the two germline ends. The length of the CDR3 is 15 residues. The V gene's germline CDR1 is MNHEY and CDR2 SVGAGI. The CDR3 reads CASSWAGIPSYEQYF. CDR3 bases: TGTGCCAGCAGTTGGGCAGGGATCCCGTCCTACGAGCAGTACTTC.

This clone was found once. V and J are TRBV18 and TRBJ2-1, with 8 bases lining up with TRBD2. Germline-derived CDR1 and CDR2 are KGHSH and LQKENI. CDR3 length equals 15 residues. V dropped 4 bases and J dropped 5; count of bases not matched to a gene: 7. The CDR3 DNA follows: TGTGCCAGCTCACGATTTAATAGCGGGAACAATGAGCAGTTCTTC. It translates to CASSRFNSGNNEQFF.

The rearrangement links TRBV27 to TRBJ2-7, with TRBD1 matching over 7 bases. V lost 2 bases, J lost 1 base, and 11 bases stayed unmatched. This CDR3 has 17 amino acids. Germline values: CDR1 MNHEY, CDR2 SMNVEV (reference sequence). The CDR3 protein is CASSLIFMGQQSYEQYF. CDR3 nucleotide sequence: TGTGCCAGCAGTTTAATCTTCATGGGACAGCAGTCCTACGAGCAGTACTTC.

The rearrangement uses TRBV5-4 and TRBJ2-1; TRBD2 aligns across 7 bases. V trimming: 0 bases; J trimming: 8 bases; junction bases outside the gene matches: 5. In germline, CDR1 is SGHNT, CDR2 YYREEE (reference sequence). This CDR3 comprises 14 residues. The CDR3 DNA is TGTGCCAGCAGCTTGGCCGGCGGGAGCTATGAGCAGTTCTTC. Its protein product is CASSLAGGSYEQFF. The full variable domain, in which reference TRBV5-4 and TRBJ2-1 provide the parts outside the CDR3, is ETGVTQSPTHLIKTRGQQVTLRCSSQSGHNTVSWYQQALGQGPQFIFQYYREEENGRGNFPPRFSGLQFPNYSSELNVNALELDDSALYLCASSLAGGSYEQFFGPGTRLTVL.

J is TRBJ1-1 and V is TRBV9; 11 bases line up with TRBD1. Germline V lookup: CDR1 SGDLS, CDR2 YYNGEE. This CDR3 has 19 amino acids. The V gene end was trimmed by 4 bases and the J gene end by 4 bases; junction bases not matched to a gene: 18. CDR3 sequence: CASSPRVWDRGIGSTEAFF. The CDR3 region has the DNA TGTGCCAGCAGCCCAAGGGTCTGGGACAGGGGGATAGGGAGCACTGAAGCTTTCTTT.

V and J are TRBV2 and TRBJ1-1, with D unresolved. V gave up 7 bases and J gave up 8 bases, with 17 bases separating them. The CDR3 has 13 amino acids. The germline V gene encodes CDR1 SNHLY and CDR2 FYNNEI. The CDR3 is CASTPTVGREAFF. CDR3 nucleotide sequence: TGTGCCAGCACTCCAACCGTCGGCAGAGAAGCTTTCTTT.

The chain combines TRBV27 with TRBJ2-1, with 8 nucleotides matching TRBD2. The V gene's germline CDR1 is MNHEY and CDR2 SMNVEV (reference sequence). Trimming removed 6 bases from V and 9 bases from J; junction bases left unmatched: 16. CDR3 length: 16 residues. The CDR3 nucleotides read TGTGCCAGCAGGACACCGGGACTAGGGCCAAAAAGTGAGCAGTTCTTC. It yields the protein CASRTPGLGPKSEQFF.

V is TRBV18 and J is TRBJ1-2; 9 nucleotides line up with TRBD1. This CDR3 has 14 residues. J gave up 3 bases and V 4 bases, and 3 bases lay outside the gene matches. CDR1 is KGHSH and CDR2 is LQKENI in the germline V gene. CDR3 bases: TGTGCCAGCTCACTGGACAGGGGAGACTATGGCTACACCTTC. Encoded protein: CASSLDRGDYGYTF.

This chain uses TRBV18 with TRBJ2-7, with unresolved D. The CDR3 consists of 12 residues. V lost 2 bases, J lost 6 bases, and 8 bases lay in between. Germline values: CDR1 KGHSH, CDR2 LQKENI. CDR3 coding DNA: TGTGCCAGCTCACCATCTAATTCCGAGCAGTACTTC. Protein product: CASSPSNSEQYF.

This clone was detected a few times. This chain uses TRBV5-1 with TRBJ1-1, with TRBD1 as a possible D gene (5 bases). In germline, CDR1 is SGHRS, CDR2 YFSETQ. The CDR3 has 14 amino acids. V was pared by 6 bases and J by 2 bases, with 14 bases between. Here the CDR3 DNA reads TGCGCCAGCAAAACCGGGACGGATAACACTGAAGCTTTCTTT. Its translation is CASKTGTDNTEAFF.

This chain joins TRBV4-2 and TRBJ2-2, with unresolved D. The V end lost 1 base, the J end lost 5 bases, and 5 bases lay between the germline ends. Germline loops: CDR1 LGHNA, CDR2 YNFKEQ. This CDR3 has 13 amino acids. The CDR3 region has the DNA TGTGCCAGCAGCCAAGCTCGTACCGGGGAGCTGTTTTTT. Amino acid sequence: CASSQARTGELFF.

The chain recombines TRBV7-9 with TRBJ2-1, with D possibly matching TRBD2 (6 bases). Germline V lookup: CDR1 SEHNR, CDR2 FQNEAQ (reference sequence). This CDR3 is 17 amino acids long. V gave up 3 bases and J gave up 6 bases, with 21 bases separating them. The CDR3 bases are TGTGCCAGCAGCTTTGACCCGATGGCGGGATTAGTCAATGAGCAGTTCTTC. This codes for CASSFDPMAGLVNEQFF.